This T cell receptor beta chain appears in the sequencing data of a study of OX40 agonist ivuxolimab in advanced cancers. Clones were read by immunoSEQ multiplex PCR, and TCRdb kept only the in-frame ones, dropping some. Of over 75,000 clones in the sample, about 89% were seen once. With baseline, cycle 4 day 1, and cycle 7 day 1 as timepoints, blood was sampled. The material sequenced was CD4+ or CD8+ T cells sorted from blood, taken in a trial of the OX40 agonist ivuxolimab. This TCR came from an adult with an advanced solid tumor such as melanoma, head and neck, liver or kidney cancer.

CDR3 nucleotide sequence: TGTGCCAGCAGCGTAGCGGGACAGGGCTCCGAAGCTTTCTTT. Its protein product is CASSVAGQGSEAFF. J is TRBJ1-1 and V is TRBV9; 9 bases align to TRBD1. V was pared by 0 bases and J by 8 bases, with 5 bases of the junction left unmatched. Germline assignment: CDR1 SGDLS and CDR2 YYNGEE. This CDR3 comprises 14 residues.